This is a list of T cell receptor beta chains from one sample in a study of T-cell memory formation after mild COVID-19. MiXCR, applied by TCRdb to the 5' RACE reads, yields one record per CDR3 protein. The repertoire has under 650,000 distinct CDR3 sequences, roughly 18% of them found once; the top ten carry about 12%. Source material: PBMCs or a T cell subset sorted from them (not recorded which). Receptors originate from an adult woman who had mild COVID-19 (a few samples of this study predate the infection). Cell type and time point are not known. CDR3s include the opening cysteine and the closing phenylalanine or tryptophan. The order of the fields is J gene, CDR3 length, V gene, clone size, D gene, CDR3 protein, CDR3 DNA. A D gene is named only where the DNA matches it firmly. The size of a clone is reported for some rows only, either as once, few or many, or as a class for expanded clones.

TRBJ2-7,15,TRBV5-1,many,TRBD1,CASSLGDRGSYEQYF,TGCGCCAGCAGCTTGGGAGACAGGGGGTCCTACGAGCAGTACTTC
TRBJ2-3,16,TRBV27,-,TRBD2,CASSFLAGGGADTQYF,TGTGCCAGCAGTTTCCTAGCGGGAGGGGGGGCAGATACGCAGTATTTT
TRBJ2-2,14,TRBV7-8,-,-,CASSLTGKAGELFF,TGTGCCAGCAGCTTAACAGGGAAGGCCGGGGAGCTGTTTTTT
TRBJ2-1,17,TRBV5-6,-,TRBD2,CASSFPRTSGRQGEQFF,TGTGCCAGCAGCTTCCCTAGGACTAGCGGGAGACAAGGAGAGCAGTTCTTC
TRBJ2-1,13,TRBV7-8,-,-,CASSSVQVNEQFF,TGTGCCAGCAGCTCGGTACAGGTTAATGAGCAGTTCTTC
TRBJ2-5,14,TRBV20-1,-,-,CSARDSTGRETQYF,TGCAGTGCTAGAGATTCTACAGGCCGAGAGACCCAGTACTTC
TRBJ2-4,15,TRBV4-3,few,-,CASSQDAGPRNIQYF,TGCGCCAGCAGCCAAGACGCAGGTCCAAGGAACATTCAGTACTTC
TRBJ2-2,14,TRBV12-3/TRBV12-4,-,-,CASSLAGGGGELFF,TGTGCCAGCAGTTTAGCGGGCGGCGGCGGGGAGCTGTTTTTT
TRBJ1-4,12,TRBV15,-,-,CATSRVAEKLFF,TGTGCCACCAGCAGAGTTGCTGAAAAACTGTTTTTT
TRBJ1-2,13,TRBV15,-,-,CATSRVTGSGYTF,TGTGCCACCAGCAGAGTCACAGGGAGCGGCTACACCTTC
TRBJ1-1,14,TRBV5-6,few,-,CASSLGGRTTEAFF,TGTGCCAGCAGCTTGGGAGGCAGAACTACTGAAGCTTTCTTT
TRBJ2-7,13,TRBV10-3,few,-,CAISDPPKDEQYF,TGTGCCATCAGTGACCCTCCGAAGGACGAGCAGTACTTC
TRBJ1-2,15,TRBV12-3/TRBV12-4,few,TRBD1,CASSSRDSTQDGYTF,TGTGCCAGCAGTTCCCGGGACAGTACACAAGACGGCTACACCTTC
TRBJ1-6,14,TRBV28,-,-,CASSLWEDNSPLHF,TGTGCCAGCAGTTTGTGGGAGGATAATTCACCCCTCCACTTT
TRBJ2-5,17,TRBV9,few,TRBD1,CASSTHISTGDGETQYF,TGTGCCAGCAGCACTCATATTTCCACAGGGGACGGAGAGACCCAGTACTTC
TRBJ2-1,15,TRBV5-1,few,TRBD1,CASSFLGQGNNEQFF,TGCGCCAGCAGCTTTTTAGGACAGGGGAACAATGAGCAGTTCTTC
TRBJ2-5,13,TRBV4-1,few,-,CASSQVLGETQYF,TGCGCCAGCAGCCAAGTCCTGGGGGAGACCCAGTACTTC
TRBJ1-1,13,TRBV10-3,-,-,CAIMDRLGTEAFF,TGTGCCATCATGGACCGACTGGGCACTGAAGCTTTCTTT
TRBJ2-7,14,TRBV11-2,-,-,CASSLEGGSPGQYF,TGTGCCAGCAGCTTAGAAGGGGGATCGCCAGGGCAGTACTTC
TRBJ1-2,16,TRBV4-1,many,-,CASSQIIGTRMGGYTF,TGCGCCAGCAGCCAAATCATAGGGACACGGATGGGTGGCTACACCTTC
TRBJ2-3,19,TRBV3-1,many,TRBD2,CASSRLTLAGGSPTDTQYF,TGTGCCAGCAGCCGTCTCACCCTAGCCGGGGGGTCGCCCACAGATACGCAGTATTTT
TRBJ2-7,15,TRBV6-2/TRBV6-3,-,-,CASSYSIYSTYEQYF,TGTGCCAGCAGTTACTCCATTTATTCCACCTACGAGCAGTACTTC
TRBJ2-2,14,TRBV5-1,few,-,CASSLGEWTGELFF,TGCGCCAGCAGCCTAGGGGAATGGACCGGGGAGCTGTTTTTT
TRBJ1-5,16,TRBV30,-,TRBD1,CAWSRRGWDSYQPQHF,TGTGCCTGGAGTCGCAGGGGATGGGACAGTTATCAGCCCCAGCATTTT
TRBJ2-1,15,TRBV5-1,few,TRBD1,CASSFRGQGEPEQFF,TGCGCCAGCAGCTTCCGGGGACAGGGGGAGCCTGAGCAGTTCTTC
TRBJ2-1,15,TRBV7-8,many,TRBD2,CASSPGLAVYNEQFF,TGTGCCAGCAGCCCGGGACTAGCGGTCTACAATGAGCAGTTCTTC
TRBJ2-5,14,TRBV5-1,-,TRBD1,CASSTGQVQETQYF,TGCGCCAGCAGCACGGGACAGGTTCAAGAGACCCAGTACTTC
TRBJ2-4,16,TRBV6-5,few,TRBD1,CASSYSTGGAKNIQYF,TGTGCCAGCAGTTATTCCACAGGGGGGGCCAAAAACATTCAGTACTTC
TRBJ2-1,16,TRBV6-5,few,TRBD2,CASSKGLAGNYNEQFF,TGTGCCAGCAGTAAAGGACTAGCGGGGAACTACAATGAGCAGTTCTTC
TRBJ2-1,15,TRBV27,-,-,CASSLEDGRRNEQFF,TGTGCCAGCAGTTTAGAAGACGGACGCCGCAATGAGCAGTTCTTC
TRBJ2-1,12,TRBV27,-,TRBD1,CASMGQGGLWFF,TGTGCCAGCATGGGACAGGGGGGTCTCTGGTTCTTC
TRBJ1-1,14,TRBV14,few,-,CASSQDTRTNKAFF,TGTGCCAGCAGCCAAGACACCAGGACAAATAAAGCTTTCTTT
TRBJ2-4,16,TRBV12-3/TRBV12-4,many,-,CASSNQQGFVKNIQYF,TGTGCCAGCAGCAACCAACAGGGTTTTGTCAAAAACATTCAGTACTTC
TRBJ2-5,17,TRBV12-3/TRBV12-4,-,-,CASSLGWVRGLLETQYF,TGTGCCAGCAGTTTGGGCTGGGTCCGGGGGTTGTTGGAGACCCAGTACTTC